What follows describes a single T cell receptor (beta chain). The antigen is not known. These data originate in a study of cytotoxic CD8 clonotypes in ibrutinib-treated CLL. General study findings and limits: Before falling back toward baseline at progression, clonality had risen at the time of ibrutinib response. In comparison with age-matched healthy donors, baseline clonality was higher and tracked circulating CD8+ T-cell counts.

The repertoire was sequenced with immunoSEQ multiplex PCR; TCRdb's copy has only in-frame clones and lacks some. This table has about 140,000 clones, around 81% appearing once. The material sequenced was PBMCs, taken after 36 months of ibrutinib treatment. The TCR was taken from a human donor with chronic lymphocytic leukemia.

DNA for the CDR3: TGTGCCTGGAGTGCTTCGGGGGATACGCAGTATTTT. Translated, it gives CAWSASGDTQYF. V and J are TRBV30 and TRBJ2-3; D possibly corresponds to TRBD2 (5 bases). The CDR3 has 12 residues. CDR1 is GTSNPN and CDR2 is SVGIG in the germline V gene (reference sequence). Between the trimmed V and J ends, which lost 1 base and 6 bases, there was a span of 8 bases.